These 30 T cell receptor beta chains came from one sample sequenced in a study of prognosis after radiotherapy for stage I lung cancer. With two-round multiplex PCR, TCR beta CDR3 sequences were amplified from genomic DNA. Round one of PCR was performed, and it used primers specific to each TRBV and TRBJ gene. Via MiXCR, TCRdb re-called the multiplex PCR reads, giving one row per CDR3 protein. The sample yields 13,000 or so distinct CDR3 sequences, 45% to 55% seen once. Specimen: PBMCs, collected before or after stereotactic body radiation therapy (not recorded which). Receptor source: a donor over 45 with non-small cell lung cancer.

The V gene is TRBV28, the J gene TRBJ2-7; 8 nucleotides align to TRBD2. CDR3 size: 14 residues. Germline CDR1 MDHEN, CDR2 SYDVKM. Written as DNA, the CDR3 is TGTGCAAGCCGCCCCTCGGGACTAGACTACGAGCAGTACTTC. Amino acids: CASRPSGLDYEQYF. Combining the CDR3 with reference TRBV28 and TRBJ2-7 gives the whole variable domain DVKVTQSSRYLVKRTGEKVFLECVQDMDHENMFWYRQDPGLGLRLIYFSYDVKMKEKGDIPEGYSVSREKKERFSLILESASTNQTSMYLCASRPSGLDYEQYFGPGTRLTVT.

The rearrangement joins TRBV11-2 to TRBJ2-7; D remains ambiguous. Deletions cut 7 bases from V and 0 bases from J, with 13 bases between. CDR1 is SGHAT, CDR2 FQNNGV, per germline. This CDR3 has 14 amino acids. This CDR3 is CASIWSRSSYEQYF. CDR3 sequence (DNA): TGTGCCAGCATCTGGAGTCGGAGCTCCTACGAGCAGTACTTC.

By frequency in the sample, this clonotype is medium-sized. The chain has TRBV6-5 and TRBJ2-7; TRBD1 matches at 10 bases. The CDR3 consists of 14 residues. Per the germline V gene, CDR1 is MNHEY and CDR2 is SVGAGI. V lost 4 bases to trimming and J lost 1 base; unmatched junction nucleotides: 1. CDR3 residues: CASSWDRGSYEQYF. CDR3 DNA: TGTGCCAGCAGTTGGGACAGGGGATCCTACGAGCAGTACTTC.

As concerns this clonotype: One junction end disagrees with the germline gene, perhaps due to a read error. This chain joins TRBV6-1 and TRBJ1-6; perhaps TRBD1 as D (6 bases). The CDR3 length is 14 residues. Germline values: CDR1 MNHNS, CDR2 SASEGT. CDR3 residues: CASCRGPENSHLHF. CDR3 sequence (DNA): TGTGCCAGTTGCAGGGGTCCGGAAAATTCACACCTCCACTTT.

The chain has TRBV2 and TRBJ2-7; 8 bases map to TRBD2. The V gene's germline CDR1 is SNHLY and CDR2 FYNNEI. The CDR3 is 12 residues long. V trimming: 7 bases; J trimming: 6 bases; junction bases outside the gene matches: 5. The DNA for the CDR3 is TGTGCCAGCAAGCGGGAGAGTTCCGAGCAGTACTTC. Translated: CASKRESSEQYF.

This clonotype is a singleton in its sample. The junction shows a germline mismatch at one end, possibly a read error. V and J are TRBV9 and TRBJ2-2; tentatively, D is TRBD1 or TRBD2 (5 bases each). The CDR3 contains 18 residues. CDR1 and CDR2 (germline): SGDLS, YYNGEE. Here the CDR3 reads CASSEMDKIFVNTGELFF. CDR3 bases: TGTGCCAGCAGCGAGATGGACAAGATTTTCGTGAACACCGGGGAACTGTTTTTT. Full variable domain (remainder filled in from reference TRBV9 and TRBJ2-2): DSGVTQTPKHLITATGQRVTLRCSPRSGDLSVYWYQQSLDQGLQFLIQYYNGEERAKGNILERFSAQQFPDLHSELNLSSLELGDSALYFCASSEMDKIFVNTGELFFGEGSRLTVL.

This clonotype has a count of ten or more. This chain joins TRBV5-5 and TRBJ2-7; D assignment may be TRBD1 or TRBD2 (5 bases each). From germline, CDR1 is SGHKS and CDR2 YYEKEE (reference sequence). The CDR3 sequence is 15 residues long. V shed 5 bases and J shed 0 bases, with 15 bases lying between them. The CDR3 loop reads CASRQGTLSSYEQYF. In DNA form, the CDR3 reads TGTGCCAGCAGGCAAGGGACGCTGAGCTCCTACGAGCAGTACTTC.

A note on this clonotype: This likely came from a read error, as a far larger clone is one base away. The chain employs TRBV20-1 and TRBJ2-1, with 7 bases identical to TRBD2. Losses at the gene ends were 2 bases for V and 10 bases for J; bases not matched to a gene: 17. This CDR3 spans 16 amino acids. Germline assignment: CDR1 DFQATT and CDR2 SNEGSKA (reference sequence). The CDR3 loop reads CSARPPRAGTNYEQFF. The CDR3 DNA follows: TGCAGTGCTAGACCCCCGCGAGCCGGGACTAACTACGAGCAGTTCTTC.

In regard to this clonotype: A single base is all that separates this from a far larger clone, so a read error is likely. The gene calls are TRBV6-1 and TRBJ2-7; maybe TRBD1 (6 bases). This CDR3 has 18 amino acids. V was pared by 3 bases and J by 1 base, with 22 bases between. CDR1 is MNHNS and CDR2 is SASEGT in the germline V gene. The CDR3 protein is CASSDRCLDRSGSYEQYF. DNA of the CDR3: TGTGCCAGCAGTGACCGTTGCCTTGACAGGTCAGGATCCTACGAGCAGTACTTC.

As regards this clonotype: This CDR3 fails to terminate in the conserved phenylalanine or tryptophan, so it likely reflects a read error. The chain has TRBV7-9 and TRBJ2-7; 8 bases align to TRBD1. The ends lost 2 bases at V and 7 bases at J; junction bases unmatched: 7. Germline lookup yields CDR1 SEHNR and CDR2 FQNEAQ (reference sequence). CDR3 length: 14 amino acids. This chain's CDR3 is CASSLRTGSGEQYS. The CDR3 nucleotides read TGTGCCAGCAGCTTACGGACAGGGTCAGGAGAGCAGTACTCC.

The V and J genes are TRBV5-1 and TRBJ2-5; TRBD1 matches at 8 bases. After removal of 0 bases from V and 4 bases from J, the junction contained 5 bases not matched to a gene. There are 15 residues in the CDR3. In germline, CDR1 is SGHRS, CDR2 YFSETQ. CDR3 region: CASSLEAGGGETQYF. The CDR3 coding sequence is TGCGCCAGCAGCTTGGAGGCAGGGGGCGGAGAGACCCAGTACTTC.

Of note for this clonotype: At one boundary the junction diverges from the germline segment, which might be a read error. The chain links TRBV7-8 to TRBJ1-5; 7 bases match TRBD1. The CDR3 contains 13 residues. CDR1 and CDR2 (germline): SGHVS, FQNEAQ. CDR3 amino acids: CASSLTGFRPQHF. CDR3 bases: TGTGCGAGCAGCTTGACAGGGTTTCGGCCCCAGCATTTT.

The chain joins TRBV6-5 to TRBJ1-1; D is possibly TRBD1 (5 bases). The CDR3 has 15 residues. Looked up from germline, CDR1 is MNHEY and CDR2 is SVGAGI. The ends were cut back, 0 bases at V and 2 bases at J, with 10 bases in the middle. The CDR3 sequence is CASSYSPGCNTEAFF. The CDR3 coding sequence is TGTGCCAGCAGTTACTCTCCAGGGTGCAACACTGAAGCTTTCTTT.

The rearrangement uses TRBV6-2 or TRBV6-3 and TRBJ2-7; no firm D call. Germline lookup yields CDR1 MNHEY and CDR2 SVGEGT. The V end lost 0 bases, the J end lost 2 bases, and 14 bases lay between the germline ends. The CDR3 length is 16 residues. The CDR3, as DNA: TGTGCCAGCAGTTACTCAACCGGGCTTAATGCCTACGAGCAGTACTTC. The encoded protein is CASSYSTGLNAYEQYF.

For the CDR3, the DNA is TGTGCCAGCAGCTTAATGGAGCGGGAGGGAGTTGGCACAGATACGCAGTATTTT. Translating gives CASSLMEREGVGTDTQYF. This chain uses TRBV13 with TRBJ2-3; TRBD2 matches 10 bases. The CDR3 has 18 amino acids. CDR1 and CDR2 (germline): PRHDT, FYEKMQ (reference sequence). J was trimmed by 1 base and V by 2 bases; bases with no gene match: 9.

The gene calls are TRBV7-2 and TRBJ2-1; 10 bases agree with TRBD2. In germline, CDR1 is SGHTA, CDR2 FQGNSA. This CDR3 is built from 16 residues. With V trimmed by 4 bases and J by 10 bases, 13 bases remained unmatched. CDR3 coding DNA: TGTGCCAGCAGCTCATCGCGAGTTAGCGGGAGGTGGGAGCAGTTCTTC. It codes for CASSSSRVSGRWEQFF.

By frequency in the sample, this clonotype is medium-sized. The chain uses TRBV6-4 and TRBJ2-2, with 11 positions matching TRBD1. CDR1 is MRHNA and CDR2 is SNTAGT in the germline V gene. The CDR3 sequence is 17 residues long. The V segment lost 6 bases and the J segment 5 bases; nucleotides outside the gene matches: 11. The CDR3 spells CASSRLWDRGYTGELFF. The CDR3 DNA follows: TGTGCCAGCAGCCGCCTTTGGGACAGGGGGTATACCGGGGAGCTGTTTTTT.

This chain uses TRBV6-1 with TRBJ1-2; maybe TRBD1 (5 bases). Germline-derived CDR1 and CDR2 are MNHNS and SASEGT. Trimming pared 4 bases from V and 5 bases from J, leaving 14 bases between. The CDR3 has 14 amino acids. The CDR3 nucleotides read TGTGCCAGCAGTGTCCGGGACGGACTTTATGGCTACACCTTC. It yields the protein CASSVRDGLYGYTF.

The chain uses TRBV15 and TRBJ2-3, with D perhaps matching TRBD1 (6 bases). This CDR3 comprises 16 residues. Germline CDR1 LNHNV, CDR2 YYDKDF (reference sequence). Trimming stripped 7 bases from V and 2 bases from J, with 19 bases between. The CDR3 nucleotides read TGTGCCACCATCATAGACCCGGGACACAACACAGATACGCAGTATTTT. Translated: CATIIDPGHNTDTQYF.

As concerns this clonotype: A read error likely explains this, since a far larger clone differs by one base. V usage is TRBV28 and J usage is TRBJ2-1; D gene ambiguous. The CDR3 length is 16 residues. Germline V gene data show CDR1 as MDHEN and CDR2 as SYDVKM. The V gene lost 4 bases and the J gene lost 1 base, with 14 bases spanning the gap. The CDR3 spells CASSYSRLASYNEQFF. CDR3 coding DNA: TGTGCCAGCAGTTACTCGAGATTAGCTTCCTACAATGAGCAGTTCTTC.

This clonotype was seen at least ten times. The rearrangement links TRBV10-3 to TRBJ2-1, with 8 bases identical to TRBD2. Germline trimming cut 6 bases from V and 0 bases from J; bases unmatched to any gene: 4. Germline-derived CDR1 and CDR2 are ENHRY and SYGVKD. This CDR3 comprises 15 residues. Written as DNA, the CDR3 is TGTGCCATCAGCCCGGGACTAGACTCCTACAATGAGCAGTTCTTC. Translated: CAISPGLDSYNEQFF.

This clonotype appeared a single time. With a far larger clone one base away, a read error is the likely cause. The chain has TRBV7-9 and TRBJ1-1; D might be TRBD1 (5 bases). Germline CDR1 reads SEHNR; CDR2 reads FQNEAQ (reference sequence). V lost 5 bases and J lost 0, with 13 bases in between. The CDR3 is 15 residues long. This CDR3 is CASSTRTWVNTEAFF. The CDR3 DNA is TGTGCCAGCAGCACTCGGACATGGGTGAACACTGAAGCTTTCTTT.

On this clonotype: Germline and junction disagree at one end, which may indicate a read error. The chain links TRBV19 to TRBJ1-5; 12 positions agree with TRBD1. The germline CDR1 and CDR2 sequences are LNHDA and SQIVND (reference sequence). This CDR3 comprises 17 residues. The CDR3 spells CGSNDRDRGPSRQPQHF. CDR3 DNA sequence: TGTGGCAGTAACGACCGGGACAGGGGGCCGTCACGTCAGCCCCAGCATTTT.

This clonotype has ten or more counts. CDR3 in amino acids: CASSFGAPGANVLTF. DNA for the CDR3: TGTGCCAGCAGTTTTGGGGCTCCCGGGGCCAACGTCCTGACTTTC. The V and J genes are TRBV28 and TRBJ2-6; possibly TRBD1 for D (5 bases). Germline V CDR1 and CDR2: MDHEN, SYDVKM. Trimming removed 3 bases at V and 4 bases at J, with 10 bases between. The length of the CDR3 is 15 residues. Looking up the rest from reference TRBV28 and TRBJ2-6 gives the full variable domain: DVKVTQSSRYLVKRTGEKVFLECVQDMDHENMFWYRQDPGLGLRLIYFSYDVKMKEKGDIPEGYSVSREKKERFSLILESASTNQTSMYLCASSFGAPGANVLTFGAGSRLTVL.

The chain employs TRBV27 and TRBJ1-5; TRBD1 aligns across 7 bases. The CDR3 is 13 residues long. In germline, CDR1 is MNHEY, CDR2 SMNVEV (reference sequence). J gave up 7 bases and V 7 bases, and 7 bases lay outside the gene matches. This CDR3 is CASIQGGRQPQHF. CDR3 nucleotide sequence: TGTGCCAGCATCCAGGGGGGGAGACAGCCCCAGCATTTT.

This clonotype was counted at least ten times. In DNA, the CDR3 is TGTGCCAGCAGCGCGGACAGGGGGGGTTCCTACGAGCAGTACTTC. It encodes CASSADRGGSYEQYF. The chain carries TRBV2 and TRBJ2-7, with TRBD1 identical over 10 bases. Trimming cost V 6 bases and J 1 base; bases outside gene matches: 6. The CDR3 runs 15 residues. Germline V gene sequence: CDR1 SNHLY, CDR2 FYNNEI.

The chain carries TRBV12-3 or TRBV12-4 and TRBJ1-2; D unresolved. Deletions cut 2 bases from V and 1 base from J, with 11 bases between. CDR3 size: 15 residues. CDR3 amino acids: CASSLRAGLNYGYTF. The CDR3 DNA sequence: TGTGCCAGCAGTTTAAGGGCAGGACTTAACTATGGCTACACCTTC.

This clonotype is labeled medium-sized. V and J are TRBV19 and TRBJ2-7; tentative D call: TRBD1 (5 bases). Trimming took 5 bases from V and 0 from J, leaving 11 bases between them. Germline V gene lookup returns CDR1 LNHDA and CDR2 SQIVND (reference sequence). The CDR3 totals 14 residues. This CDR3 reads CASSPLGVSYEQYF. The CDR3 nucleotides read TGTGCCAGTAGTCCTCTAGGGGTCTCCTACGAGCAGTACTTC.

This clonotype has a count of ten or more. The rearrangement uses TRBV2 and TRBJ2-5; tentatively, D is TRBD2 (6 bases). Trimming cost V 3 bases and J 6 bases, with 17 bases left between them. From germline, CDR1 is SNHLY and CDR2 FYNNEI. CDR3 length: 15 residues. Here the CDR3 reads CASSERGREGKTQYF. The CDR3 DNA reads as TGTGCCAGCAGTGAGCGGGGTCGGGAAGGAAAGACCCAGTACTTC.

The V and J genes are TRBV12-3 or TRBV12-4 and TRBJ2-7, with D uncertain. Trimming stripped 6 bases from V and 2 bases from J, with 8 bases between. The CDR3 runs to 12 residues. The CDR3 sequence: CASSFRPYEQYF. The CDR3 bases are TGTGCCAGCAGCTTCCGACCCTACGAGCAGTACTTC.